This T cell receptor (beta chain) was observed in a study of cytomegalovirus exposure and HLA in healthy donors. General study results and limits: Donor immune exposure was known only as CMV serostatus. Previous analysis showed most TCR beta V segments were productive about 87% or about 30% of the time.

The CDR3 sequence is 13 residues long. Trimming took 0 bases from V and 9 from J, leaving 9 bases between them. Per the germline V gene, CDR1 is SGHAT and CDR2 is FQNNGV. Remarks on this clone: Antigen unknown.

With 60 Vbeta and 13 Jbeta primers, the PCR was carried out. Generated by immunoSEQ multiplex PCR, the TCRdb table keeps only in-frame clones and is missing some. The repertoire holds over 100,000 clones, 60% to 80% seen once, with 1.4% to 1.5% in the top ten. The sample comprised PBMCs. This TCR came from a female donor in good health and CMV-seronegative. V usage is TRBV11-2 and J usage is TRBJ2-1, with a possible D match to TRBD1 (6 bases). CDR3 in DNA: TGTGCCAGCAGCTTAGACAGGGGCGGTGAGCAGTTCTTC. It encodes CASSLDRGGEQFF.